Shown below are 15 T cell receptor beta chains from a single sample sequenced in a study of cytomegalovirus exposure and HLA in healthy donors. 13 Jbeta primers and 60 Vbeta primers were used for the PCR. Sequencing was performed with immunoSEQ multiplex PCR; in TCRdb, only in-frame clones are kept and a portion is missing. This repertoire shows about 55,000 clones, around 82% found once; its top ten account for approximately 1.3%. Specimen: PBMCs. The receptors shown here come from a female donor in good health and CMV-seronegative.

The chain has TRBV7-9 and TRBJ2-6; D might be TRBD1 (6 bases). Trimming cost V 5 bases and J 0 bases, with 11 bases left between them. The CDR3 has 16 residues. The V gene's germline CDR1 is SEHNR and CDR2 FQNEAQ (reference sequence). CDR3 in DNA: TGTGCCAGCAGCCTAAGGGACAACTCTGGGGCCAACGTCCTGACTTTC. It codes for CASSLRDNSGANVLTF.

The chain has TRBV19 and TRBJ2-7, with TRBD1 matching over 7 bases. CDR1 and CDR2 from the germline V gene are LNHDA and SQIVND (reference sequence). This CDR3 is 16 amino acids long. Trimming at V came to 3 bases and at J to 3 bases, leaving 11 bases not matched to a gene. This CDR3 is CASSIYPGQAYYEQYF. In nucleotides, the CDR3 is TGTGCCAGTAGTATTTACCCCGGACAGGCTTACTACGAGCAGTACTTC.

This clone came up once. The genes are TRBV5-1 and TRBJ2-7, with TRBD1 as a possible D gene (6 bases). This CDR3 has 14 amino acids. CDR1 and CDR2 from the germline V gene are SGHRS and YFSETQ. V lost 3 bases, J lost 2 bases, and 12 bases lay in between. The CDR3 DNA reads TGCGCCAGCAGCTCGGGACATGCGACCTACGAGCAGTACTTC. This translates into CASSSGHATYEQYF.

The rearrangement links TRBV29-1 to TRBJ2-3; weak D call: TRBD2 (7 bases). The CDR3 extends over 16 amino acids. Germline V gene lookup returns CDR1 SQVTM and CDR2 ANQGSEA. Deletions cut 4 bases from V and 2 bases from J, with 19 bases between. CDR3 bases: TGCAGCGTTGGGAGAGGTGGGGGGGCCCCCACAGATACGCAGTATTTT. Amino acid sequence: CSVGRGGGAPTDTQYF.

The V and J genes are TRBV7-2 and TRBJ1-2; 12 nucleotides align to TRBD1. V lost 6 bases and J lost 8; bases outside the gene matches: 10. This CDR3 is built from 15 residues. Germline CDR1 SGHTA, CDR2 FQGNSA. CDR3 coding DNA: TGTGCCAGCAGTCTCCGGGACAGGGGGCCAGGAGGCTACACCTTC. As protein: CASSLRDRGPGGYTF.

The chain has TRBV4-2 and TRBJ1-1, with D perhaps matching TRBD1 (5 bases). The CDR3 length is 15 residues. Trimming shortened V by 3 bases and J by 1 base, and 12 bases separated the two germline ends. The germline V gene has CDR1 LGHNA and CDR2 YNFKEQ. The CDR3 reads CASSQAGRENTEAFF. In DNA form, the CDR3 reads TGTGCCAGCAGCCAGGCGGGACGGGAGAACACTGAAGCTTTCTTT.

This sequence joins TRBV27 and TRBJ2-7; 10 nucleotides match TRBD2. The junction had 3 bases not matched to a gene; V was cut back by 6 bases and J by 4 bases. CDR1 MNHEY and CDR2 SMNVEV come from the germline V gene (reference sequence). The CDR3 runs 13 residues. CDR3 loop: CASRSGGGYEQYF. The CDR3 DNA is TGTGCCAGCAGGAGCGGGGGGGGATACGAGCAGTACTTC.

The chain links TRBV4-1 to TRBJ2-7; the match to TRBD1 covers 7 bases. CDR1 and CDR2 from the germline V gene are MGHRA and YSYEKL. The CDR3 is 15 amino acids. The trim removed 1 base at V and 6 bases at J, leaving 9 bases unmatched. CDR3 nucleotide sequence: TGCGCCAGCAGCCAAGGTTCAGGGGGAGTGAGCGAGCAGTACTTC. This codes for CASSQGSGGVSEQYF.

This chain connects TRBV4-1 to TRBJ1-2; no clear D gene. There are 18 residues in the CDR3. The V end lost 0 bases, the J end lost 4 bases, and 21 bases lay between the germline ends. The germline V gene has CDR1 MGHRA and CDR2 YSYEKL. The CDR3 region is CASSQERGWAPTSYGYTF. CDR3 sequence (DNA): TGCGCCAGCAGCCAAGAACGAGGGTGGGCCCCAACGTCCTATGGCTACACCTTC.

The chain couples TRBV2 to TRBJ2-7; D is ambiguous. CDR1 is SNHLY and CDR2 is FYNNEI in the germline V gene. This CDR3 spans 14 amino acids. With 3 bases removed from V and 0 bases from J, the gap between germline ends came to 9 bases. This CDR3 reads CASSDRAFSYEQYF. As DNA, the CDR3 is TGTGCCAGCAGTGATCGAGCTTTCTCCTACGAGCAGTACTTC. The full variable domain, with the rest looked up from reference TRBV2 and TRBJ2-7, is EPEVTQTPSHQVTQMGQEVILRCVPISNHLYFYWYRQILGQKVEFLVSFYNNEISEKSEIFDDQFSVERPDGSNFTLKIRSTKLEDSAMYFCASSDRAFSYEQYFGPGTRLTVT.

The rearrangement uses TRBV25-1 and TRBJ1-1; D unclear. This CDR3 has 16 residues. V gave up 3 bases and J gave up 2 bases, with 16 bases separating them. Germline loops: CDR1 MGHDK, CDR2 SYGVNS. The CDR3 bases are TGTGCCAGCAGTGACCCTCTACATGGCGGTAACACTGAAGCTTTCTTT. Its protein is CASSDPLHGGNTEAFF.

The chain carries TRBV14 and TRBJ2-1; TRBD2 aligns across 13 bases. V shed 5 bases, J shed 3 bases, and the junction held 10 bases outside the gene matches. The CDR3 is 18 residues long. Germline V gene lookup returns CDR1 SGHDN and CDR2 FVKESK. The CDR3, as DNA: TGTGCCAGCAGCTCCGGGACTAGCGGGGCTACGATCTACAATGAGCAGTTCTTC. It is translated as CASSSGTSGATIYNEQFF.

The CDR3 DNA follows: TGTGCCAGCAGCGTTCGAGGCACTCTCACCGGGGAGCTGTTTTTT. This gives the protein CASSVRGTLTGELFF. The rearrangement uses TRBV9 and TRBJ2-2; the D is unclear. Germline V lookup: CDR1 SGDLS, CDR2 YYNGEE. Trimming removed 2 bases from V and 4 bases from J, with 12 bases in between. This CDR3 has 15 residues.

The chain recombines TRBV5-5 with TRBJ1-2; a possible D gene is TRBD1 (6 bases). The CDR3 is 14 residues long. The V end lost 0 bases, the J end lost 2 bases, and 8 bases lay between the germline ends. Germline CDR1 is SGHKS and CDR2 is YYEKEE (reference sequence). CDR3 coding DNA: TGTGCCAGCAGCTTGGACAGGGTAAACTATGGCTACACCTTC. This codes for CASSLDRVNYGYTF.

The chain has TRBV27 and TRBJ1-1; 10 positions match TRBD1. The CDR3 is 13 residues long. J gave up 6 bases and V 10 bases, and 8 bases lay outside the gene matches. Germline V CDR1 and CDR2: MNHEY, SMNVEV (reference sequence). The DNA of the CDR3 is TGTGCCACCCGGACAGGGGGTAGATCTGAAGCTTTCTTT. Its protein is CATRTGGRSEAFF.